One sample yielded the 8 T cell receptor beta chains listed below, sequenced in a study of radiation and T cells in renal cell carcinoma. Stated time point: blood 4 weeks post-SBRT, at nephrectomy. Treatment reported: 15 Gy SBRT to primary tumor, nephrectomy 4 weeks later. The method was immunoSEQ multiplex PCR; TCRdb's version includes in-frame clones alone and lacks a portion of them. This table holds tens of thousands of clones, 81% found once. This specimen was blood, taken from a patient whose treatment included radiotherapy and nephrectomy. Receptors originate from a man in his sixties with renal cell carcinoma.

This clone was counted once. The chain is built from TRBV5-6 and TRBJ1-6, with 9 bases lining up with TRBD1. CDR3 size: 16 residues. CDR1 is SGHDT, CDR2 YYEEEE, per germline. V lost 2 bases and J lost 8; bases outside the gene matches: 8. The CDR3 nucleotides read TGTGCCAGCAGCTTCGGAACCGGGACAGGGTATTCACCCCTCCACTTT. Its protein product is CASSFGTGTGYSPLHF.

The rearrangement uses TRBV19 and TRBJ2-4, with D possibly called TRBD1 or TRBD2 (5 bases each). The germline V gene has CDR1 LNHDA and CDR2 SQIVND (reference sequence). V was trimmed by 6 bases and J by 1 base, leaving 16 bases between them. The CDR3 runs to 16 residues. CDR3: CASSMRGEGAKNIQYF. The CDR3 region has the DNA TGTGCCAGTAGCATGAGGGGAGAAGGGGCCAAAAACATTCAGTACTTC.

The chain recombines TRBV16 with TRBJ2-1; TRBD2 might be the D (5 bases). Per the germline V gene, CDR1 is KGHSY and CDR2 is FQNENV. Trimming removed 8 bases from V and 4 bases from J, with 15 bases in between. CDR3 size: 14 residues. In DNA form, the CDR3 reads TGTGCCAGCTATAGAGGGTCCTATTACAATGAGCAGTTCTTC. Its translation is CASYRGSYYNEQFF.

This chain uses TRBV14 with TRBJ1-2, with 8 bases fitting TRBD1. This CDR3 has 14 residues. V dropped 1 base and J dropped 6; count of bases not matched to a gene: 4. CDR1 is SGHDN, CDR2 FVKESK, per germline. CDR3 loop: CASSQVTGGDGYTF. DNA for the CDR3: TGTGCCAGCAGCCAAGTCACAGGGGGAGATGGCTACACCTTC.

The V gene is TRBV7-2, the J gene TRBJ2-1; TRBD2 matches at 8 bases. Germline V gene lookup returns CDR1 SGHTA and CDR2 FQGNSA. This CDR3 has 15 amino acids. The V gene end was trimmed by 3 bases and the J gene end by 2 bases; junction bases not matched to a gene: 3. CDR3 in amino acids: CASSFISGAYNEQFF. As DNA, the CDR3 is TGTGCCAGCAGCTTCATTAGCGGGGCCTACAATGAGCAGTTCTTC. The entire variable domain, with the rest obtained from reference TRBV7-2 and TRBJ2-1, is as follows: GAGVSQSPSNKVTEKGKDVELRCDPISGHTALYWYRQSLGQGLEFLIYFQGNSAPDKSGLPSDRFSAERTGGSVSTLTIQRTQQEDSAVYLCASSFISGAYNEQFFGPGTRLTVL.

J is TRBJ1-2 and V is TRBV2; 7 bases fit TRBD1. The CDR3 has 15 amino acids. Germline CDR1 and CDR2: SNHLY and FYNNEI. V lost 6 bases to trimming and J lost 0 bases; unmatched junction nucleotides: 7. CDR3 amino acids: CASSVNRGANYGYTF. CDR3 nucleotides: TGTGCCAGCAGCGTTAACAGGGGAGCTAACTATGGCTACACCTTC.

The chain carries TRBV19 and TRBJ2-5, with D possibly TRBD2 on 7 matching bases. With 2 bases removed from V and 2 bases from J, the gap between germline ends came to 12 bases. Per the germline V gene, CDR1 is LNHDA and CDR2 is SQIVND (reference sequence). The length of the CDR3 is 15 residues. The CDR3 reads CASSISGGQQETQYF. DNA of the CDR3: TGTGCCAGTAGTATATCGGGGGGCCAACAAGAGACCCAGTACTTC.

The J gene is TRBJ2-7, the V gene TRBV9; 8 positions match TRBD1. V shed 4 bases, J shed 7 bases, and the junction held 4 bases outside the gene matches. CDR1 and CDR2 (germline): SGDLS, YYNGEE. This CDR3 is 12 amino acids long. The CDR3 loop is CASSRTGREQYF. CDR3 nucleotide sequence: TGTGCCAGCAGCAGGACAGGGCGTGAGCAGTACTTC.